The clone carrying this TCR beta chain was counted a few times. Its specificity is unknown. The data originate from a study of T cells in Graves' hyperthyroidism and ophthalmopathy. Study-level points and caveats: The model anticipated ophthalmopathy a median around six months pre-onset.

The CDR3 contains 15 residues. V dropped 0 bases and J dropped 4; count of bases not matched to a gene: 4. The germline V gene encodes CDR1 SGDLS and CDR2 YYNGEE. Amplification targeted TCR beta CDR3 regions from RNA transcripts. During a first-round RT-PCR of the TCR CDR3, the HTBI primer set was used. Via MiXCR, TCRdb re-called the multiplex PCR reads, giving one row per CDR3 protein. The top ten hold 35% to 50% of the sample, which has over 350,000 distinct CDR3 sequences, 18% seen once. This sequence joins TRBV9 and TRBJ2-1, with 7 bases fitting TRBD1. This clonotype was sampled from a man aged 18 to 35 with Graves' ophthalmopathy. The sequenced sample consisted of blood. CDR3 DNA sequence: TGTGCCAGCAGCGTAGAGGGGACAGCATACAATGAGCAGTTCTTC. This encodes CASSVEGTAYNEQFF.